This TCR beta chain comes out of a study of blood T cells in healthy people across ages. Study findings and constraints: Roughly linearly, TCR beta diversity per million T cells fell as age increased.

Extraction yielded at least 6 micrograms of total RNA per sample. The use of a sample-barcoded 5' primer and a J-beta primer mix characterized a second PCR of about 7 to 12 cycles. Every molecule of cDNA carried a tag from a template-switch adaptor with 12 random nucleotides. Each CDR3 protein gets one entry after TCRdb re-called the 5' RACE reads with MiXCR. The data show 540,000 or so distinct CDR3 sequences, about 24% seen once. This clonotype turned up a few times. The antigen is undetermined. This CDR3 has 14 amino acids. V dropped 0 bases and J dropped 5 bases, with 8 bases sitting between them. Separately, the same data were catalogued under a study of T cells of mothers and their children. That paper adds: Evidence of persistent microchimeric T cell clones was absent.

Specimen: blood. The sequence derives from a boy between 5 and 17 years old in good health. The chain employs TRBV12-3 or TRBV12-4 and TRBJ1-5; D is uncertain. CDR3 nucleotides: TGTGCCAGCAGTTTAGCCCTGGGATATCAGCCCCAGCATTTT. This encodes CASSLALGYQPQHF.